These T cell receptor beta chains were read from a single sample in a study of CD8+ T cells in alopecia areata. Profiling relied on immunoSEQ multiplex PCR, and the TCRdb table lists in-frame clones only, not all of them. Among around 160,000 clones listed, 60% were seen once. The sample was CD4+ T cells sorted from blood, taken at week 24, from a patient treated with tofacitinib. These receptor sequences come from a human donor with alopecia areata. Each CDR3 is given with its conserved first and last residue. The D gene is left open where the match is weak. Expanded clones are given a class, and other clones once, few, many or no size at all.

v_call: TRBV5-6; clone_size: .; j_call: TRBJ2-1; d_call: .; cdr3_nt: TGTGCCAGCAGCTTTGTGTCCAATGAGCAGTTCTTC; cdr3_aa: CASSFVSNEQFF
v_call: TRBV25-1; clone_size: few; j_call: TRBJ2-2; d_call: .; cdr3_nt: TGTGCCTCAAGCCAGGAGGGGTCGGGCACCGGGGAGCTGTTTTTT; cdr3_aa: CASSQEGSGTGELFF
v_call: TRBV30; clone_size: .; j_call: TRBJ1-3; d_call: .; cdr3_nt: TGTGCCTGGAGTGTGGGGGCTGGAAACACCATATATTTT; cdr3_aa: CAWSVGAGNTIYF
v_call: TRBV5-6; clone_size: .; j_call: TRBJ1-2; d_call: .; cdr3_nt: TGTGCCAGCCTGCTTGGGGACTCCCATGGCTACACCTTC; cdr3_aa: CASLLGDSHGYTF
v_call: TRBV30; clone_size: .; j_call: TRBJ1-1; d_call: .; cdr3_nt: TGTGCCTGGAGCGCGGGACAAATGAACACTGAAGCTTTCTTT; cdr3_aa: CAWSAGQMNTEAFF
v_call: TRBV29-1; clone_size: .; j_call: TRBJ1-2; d_call: .; cdr3_nt: TGCAGCGTTGCCAGGGGCCTCGATGGCTACACCTTC; cdr3_aa: CSVARGLDGYTF
v_call: TRBV6-5; clone_size: .; j_call: TRBJ1-1; d_call: TRBD1; cdr3_nt: TGTGCCAGCAGCCGGACAGGGGTCAACACTGAAGCTTTCTTT; cdr3_aa: CASSRTGVNTEAFF
v_call: TRBV30; clone_size: .; j_call: TRBJ1-2; d_call: .; cdr3_nt: TGTGCCTGGAGTGTAGGGGAGTACTATGGCTACACCTTC; cdr3_aa: CAWSVGEYYGYTF
v_call: TRBV7-9; clone_size: few; j_call: TRBJ1-4; d_call: TRBD1; cdr3_nt: TGTGCCAGCAGCAAAGGACAGGGTGATACTAATGAAAAACTGTTTTTT; cdr3_aa: CASSKGQGDTNEKLFF
v_call: TRBV5-1; clone_size: once; j_call: TRBJ2-5; d_call: TRBD2; cdr3_nt: TGCGCCAGCAGCTACTCCGGGACTAGTCGTGCGGAGACCCAGTACTTC; cdr3_aa: CASSYSGTSRAETQYF
v_call: TRBV11-2; clone_size: .; j_call: TRBJ2-5; d_call: TRBD1; cdr3_nt: TGTGCCAGCAGCGCCCGGACAGGCGAAGAGACCCAGTACTTC; cdr3_aa: CASSARTGEETQYF
v_call: TRBV27; clone_size: few; j_call: TRBJ1-1; d_call: .; cdr3_nt: TGTGCCAGCAGTTTAGACAGGAGGAGCACTGAAGCTTTCTTT; cdr3_aa: CASSLDRRSTEAFF
v_call: TRBV29-1; clone_size: .; j_call: TRBJ2-7; d_call: TRBD2; cdr3_nt: TGCAGCGTTGTTGCGGGGGGCTACGAGCAGTACTTC; cdr3_aa: CSVVAGGYEQYF
v_call: TRBV18; clone_size: .; j_call: TRBJ2-7; d_call: TRBD1; cdr3_nt: TGTGCCAGCTCACCACGGACAGGGGACTACGAGCAGTACTTC; cdr3_aa: CASSPRTGDYEQYF
v_call: TRBV9; clone_size: few; j_call: TRBJ1-2; d_call: TRBD1; cdr3_nt: TGTGCCAGCAGCGGAGCGACAGGGGGCTTCTATGGCTACACCTTC; cdr3_aa: CASSGATGGFYGYTF
v_call: TRBV7-9; clone_size: few; j_call: TRBJ2-5; d_call: .; cdr3_nt: TGTGCCAGCAGCTTTGGAAGTACGGAGACCCAGTACTTC; cdr3_aa: CASSFGSTETQYF
v_call: TRBV10-3; clone_size: .; j_call: TRBJ2-6; d_call: .; cdr3_nt: TGTGCCATCAGTTTGGCTGGGGCCAACGTCCTGACTTTC; cdr3_aa: CAISLAGANVLTF
v_call: TRBV29-1; clone_size: .; j_call: TRBJ2-7; d_call: .; cdr3_nt: TGCAGCGCTACCCTTCCGGGCGCCTACGAGCAGTACTTC; cdr3_aa: CSATLPGAYEQYF
v_call: TRBV7-9; clone_size: .; j_call: TRBJ1-1; d_call: .; cdr3_nt: TGTGCCAGCAGCTCTAGAGAGACTGAAGCTTTCTTT; cdr3_aa: CASSSRETEAFF
v_call: TRBV19; clone_size: .; j_call: TRBJ2-7; d_call: TRBD1; cdr3_nt: TGTGCCAGTAGTATCGACGGACAGGGTGTATACGAGCAGTACTTC; cdr3_aa: CASSIDGQGVYEQYF